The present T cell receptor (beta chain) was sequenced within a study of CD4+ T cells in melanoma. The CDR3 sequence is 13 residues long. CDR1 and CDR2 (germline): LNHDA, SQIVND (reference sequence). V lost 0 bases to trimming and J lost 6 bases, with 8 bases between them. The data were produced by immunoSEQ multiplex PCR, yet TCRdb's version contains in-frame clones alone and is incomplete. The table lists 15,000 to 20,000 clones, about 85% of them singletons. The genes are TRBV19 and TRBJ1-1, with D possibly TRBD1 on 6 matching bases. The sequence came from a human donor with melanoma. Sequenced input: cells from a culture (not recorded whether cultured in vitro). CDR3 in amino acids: CASSIDRGPEAFF. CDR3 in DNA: TGTGCCAGTAGTATAGACAGGGGCCCTGAAGCTTTCTTT.